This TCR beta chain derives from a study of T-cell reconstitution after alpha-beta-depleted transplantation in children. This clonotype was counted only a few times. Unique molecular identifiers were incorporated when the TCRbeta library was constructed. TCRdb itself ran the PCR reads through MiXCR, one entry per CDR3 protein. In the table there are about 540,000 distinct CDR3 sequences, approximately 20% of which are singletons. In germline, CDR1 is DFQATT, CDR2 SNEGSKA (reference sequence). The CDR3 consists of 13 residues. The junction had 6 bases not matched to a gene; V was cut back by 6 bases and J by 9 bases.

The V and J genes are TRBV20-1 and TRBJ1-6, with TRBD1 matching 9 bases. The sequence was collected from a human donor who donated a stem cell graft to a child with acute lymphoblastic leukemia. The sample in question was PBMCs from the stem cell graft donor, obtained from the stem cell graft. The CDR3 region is CSAWGQGSSPLHF. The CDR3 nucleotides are TGCAGTGCATGGGGACAGGGAAGTTCACCCCTCCACTTT.